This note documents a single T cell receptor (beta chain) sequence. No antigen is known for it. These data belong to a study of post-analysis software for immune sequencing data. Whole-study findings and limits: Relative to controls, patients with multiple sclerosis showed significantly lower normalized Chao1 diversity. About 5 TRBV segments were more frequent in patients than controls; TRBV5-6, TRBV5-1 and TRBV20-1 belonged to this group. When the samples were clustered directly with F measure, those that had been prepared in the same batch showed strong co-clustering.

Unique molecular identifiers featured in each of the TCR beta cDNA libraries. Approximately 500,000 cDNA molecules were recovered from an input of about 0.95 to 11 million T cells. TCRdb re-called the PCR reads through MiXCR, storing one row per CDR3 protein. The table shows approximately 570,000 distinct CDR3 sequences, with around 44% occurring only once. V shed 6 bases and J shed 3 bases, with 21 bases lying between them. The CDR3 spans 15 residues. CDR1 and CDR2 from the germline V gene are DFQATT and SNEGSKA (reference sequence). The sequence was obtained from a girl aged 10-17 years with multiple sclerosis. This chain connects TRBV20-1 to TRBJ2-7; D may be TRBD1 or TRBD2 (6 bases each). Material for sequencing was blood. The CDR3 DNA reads TGCAGTGCCCCTGAGGGGGGCAGGGAGGTCTACGAGCAGTACTTC. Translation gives CSAPEGGREVYEQYF.